This T cell receptor (beta chain) was captured in a study of identical twins (dated by TCRdb to 2016 to 2017). Some background on the complete study: To test whether fetal clonotypes persist, this study deep-sequenced TCR alpha and beta repertoires from monozygotic twins, from unrelated adults of various ages, and from cord blood. To rule out contamination, the twin experiments were replicated at different times with different library preparation protocols. Study-level results and caveats: Invariant T cells such as MAIT and iNKT could partly confound zero-insertion analyses, although diverse VJ usage argued against such confounding for most clonotypes. Conclusions relied on cross-sectional statistical analysis, since the same donors could not be followed over many years. Abundant cord blood beta clonotypes carried fewer insertions; young adult naive repertoires showed a weaker similar trend, while memory repertoires showed none. Out-of-frame TCR alpha sequences shared between twins showed an excess of low generation-probability sequences compared with coincidental sharing between unrelated individuals. In monozygotic twins, out-of-frame TCR alpha sharing was systematically underestimated by recombination models, although the models agreed with sharing between unrelated individuals. The excess sharing between twins in beta out-of-frame sequences was weaker because fewer shared sequences reduced the signal-to-noise ratio.

This clonotype appeared a single time. The antigen it recognizes is unknown. No base-level quality is on record; no much larger clone is a single base apart. A solitary read yields weak support. Libraries came from 5' RACE. Sequenced on an Illumina HiSeq 2000. A universal primer binding site was introduced by template switching, and a unique molecular identifier was present in the final cDNA, enabling accurate counting of TCR cDNA molecules. Specific primers in the conserved constant-segment region were used to synthesize first-strand cDNA for TCR alpha and beta chains. To control for contamination, every cDNA library was double barcoded, receiving both a SMART-Mk sample barcode and Illumina barcodes. TruSeq adapter sequences, together with Illumina sample barcodes, were added in two successive PCR steps. Sequencing of the TCR alpha and beta cDNA libraries was done on the Illumina HiSeq platform using custom primers. Per the authors' processing: Raw reads were processed with MiGEC to extract unique molecular identifiers, and MiXCR was used to determine CDR3 positions. Recombination models were inferred per individual with the repgenHMM and IGoR tools using an EM algorithm. Shared clonotype analysis was performed with the tcR package in R, normalizing sharing by the product of cloneset sizes. Out-of-frame nonproductive sequences were analyzed to study raw recombination free of thymic and clonal selection effects. TCRdb trimmed public reads at Q25 via fastp, called clones via MiXCR and kept in-frame beta chains. Rows are unified per CDR3 protein, each entry keeping the most common DNA and genes. The V and J calls and clone size come from TCRdb's table, not from the authors' own analysis. Across this sample there are around 690,000 distinct CDR3 sequences, with 21% seen only once. Around 4.4% of the sample rests with the top ten.

Every donor was a healthy Caucasian. The twin cohort consisted of three pairs of female monozygotic twins, all aged roughly 18 to 29 years. RNA for TCR libraries was isolated from peripheral blood mononuclear cells. The sample was also linked to a second study, of T cells expressing NK-cell markers. Per that second paper: Three sorted T-cell subsets (CD3+CD56+NKG2C+, CD3+CD56+NKG2C- and CD3+CD56-NKG2C+) from fewer than 10 donors had their TCR beta-chain repertoires profiled. Of the eight sequenced donors, seven were found to be HCMV-seropositive and one was found to be HCMV-seronegative. To restrict sorting to alphabetaTCR-expressing T cells, an anti-gammadeltaTCR antibody was added in several experiments. For six donors, the dominant CD3+CD56+NKG2C+ clonotypes were among the top 10 CD8+ clonotypes and accounted for about 1.0-7.0% of CD8+ T cells. Those dominant clonotypes were again the most abundant among CD3+CD56-NKG2C+ cells in four donors, at about 25-60.1%. Whether the expanded NKG2C-expressing T cell clones were specific for HCMV antigens was left unclear. The eight sequenced donors were randomly selected healthy volunteers, three men and five women. HCMV-specific IgG was detected in serum with a commercial ELISA kit to determine HCMV serostatus. For several donors, bulk peripheral blood T-cell repertoires were also sequenced from unsorted PBMC. MIGEC was used to demultiplex reads and group the reads by UMI, and MiTCR was used to assemble and quantify clonotypes. To exclude erroneous sequences, only TCR cDNA sequences supported by at least two reads were retained. The tcR package was used for downstream repertoire analysis, and clonotypes were matched across fractions by CDR3 nucleotide sequence plus V segment. VDJmatch was used to annotate antigen specificity against VDJdb, with one amino acid substitution allowed in CDR3.

Sequenced material: PBMCs. The TCR originated in a woman between 18 and 29 years old in good health.

The CDR3 region has the sequence CASSLDPGTNEQFF. The DNA is as follows: TGCGCCAGCAGCTTGGATCCAGGGACGAATGAGCAGTTCTTC. Here the chain combines TRBV5-1 and TRBJ2-1; the D segment is perhaps TRBD1 or TRBD2, each sharing 5 matched bases. The CDR3 runs 14 residues from the cysteine to the phenylalanine. Only CDR3 DNA is held: 42 bases, read in frame from base 1. The V end loses 0 bases and the J end loses 7 bases, and a stretch of 11 bases separates them. The germline V gene supplies CDR1 SGHRS and CDR2 YFSETQ.